These 32 T cell receptor beta chains were sequenced from one sample in a study of blood T cells in healthy people across ages. Then a second PCR, running roughly 7 to 12 cycles, was carried out with a sample-barcoded 5' primer and a J-beta primer mix. TCRdb independently ran MiXCR on the 5' RACE reads; one entry per CDR3 protein. The sample lists some 850,000 distinct CDR3 sequences; roughly 24% were seen once. These sequences were also reported in another study, on T cells of mothers and their children.

Sequencing was carried out using blood. All receptors come from a boy between 10 and 17 years old in good health.

The chain combines TRBV29-1 with TRBJ2-7, with 7 bases identical to TRBD1. J was trimmed by 3 bases and V by 7 bases; bases with no gene match: 6. Germline V CDR1 and CDR2: SQVTM, ANQGSEA. The CDR3 runs to 12 residues. The CDR3 bases are TGCAGCGGTTCACAGGGGAGCTACGAGCAGTACTTC. This translates into CSGSQGSYEQYF.

The rearrangement joins TRBV9 to TRBJ2-3, with a weak D call TRBD1 (6 bases). The CDR3 covers 13 residues. The V end was cut by 4 bases, the J end by 7 bases, with 13 bases between. In germline, CDR1 is SGDLS, CDR2 YYNGEE. The CDR3: CASSPRGTNTQYF. Written as DNA, the CDR3 is TGTGCCAGCAGCCCCAGGGGAACGAATACGCAGTATTTT.

This clonotype occurred a few times. The chain links TRBV2 to TRBJ2-3; unclear D gene. V was cut by 4 bases and J by 4 bases, with 6 bases left in between. The CDR3 is 12 residues long. The germline CDR1 and CDR2 sequences are SNHLY and FYNNEI. As DNA, the CDR3 is TGTGCCAGCAGTGCGTTGGCAGATACGCAGTATTTT. Translated: CASSALADTQYF.

This clonotype was found a few times. The rearrangement links TRBV25-1 to TRBJ2-7; TRBD1 might be the D (6 bases). Germline loops: CDR1 MGHDK, CDR2 SYGVNS. This CDR3 spans 14 amino acids. Trimming shortened V by 8 bases and J by 0 bases, and 14 bases separated the two germline ends. The CDR3: CASAGTLGSYEQYF. The CDR3 bases are TGTGCCAGCGCCGGGACATTGGGCTCCTACGAGCAGTACTTC.

J is TRBJ2-5 and V is TRBV6-5; 9 bases are shared with TRBD2. The CDR3 runs to 17 residues. V was clipped by 0 bases and J by 4 bases; unmatched bases: 9. Looked up from germline, CDR1 is MNHEY and CDR2 is SVGAGI. The CDR3: CASSYSRGGGARETQYF. The CDR3 nucleotides are TGTGCCAGCAGTTACTCAAGAGGCGGGGGGGCCAGAGAGACCCAGTACTTC.

V usage is TRBV14 and J usage is TRBJ2-5; D unresolved. The assigned J gene may be wrong: the sequence end matches TRBJ2-7 better. CDR3 length: 14 residues. The germline CDR1 and CDR2 sequences are SGHDN and FVKESK. The CDR3 DNA follows: TGTGCCAGCAGCCAAGCGCCCATCTCCTACGAGCAGTACTTC. Translation gives CASSQAPISYEQYF.

The chain links TRBV29-1 to TRBJ2-7; D assignment may be TRBD1 or TRBD2 (5 bases each). Germline-derived CDR1 and CDR2 are SQVTM and ANQGSEA. The CDR3 is made up of 14 amino acids. V lost 6 bases, J lost 1 base, and 16 bases lay in between. The CDR3 here is CSVGLEDWSYEQYF. As DNA, the CDR3 is TGCAGCGTGGGGCTGGAGGACTGGTCCTACGAGCAGTACTTC.

This clonotype has only a few counts. The chain couples TRBV12-3 or TRBV12-4 to TRBJ2-7; possible D gene TRBD2, 6 bases. V gave up 8 bases and J gave up 2 bases, with 10 bases separating them. CDR3 size: 12 residues. The CDR3 here is CASARETYEQYF. In DNA form, the CDR3 reads TGTGCCAGCGCCCGGGAGACCTACGAGCAGTACTTC.

This clonotype has a handful of counts. The chain couples TRBV7-2 to TRBJ2-5, with a tentative D call TRBD1 (6 bases). The DNA end is more similar to TRBJ2-7, so the J call may be wrong. There are 13 residues in the CDR3. From germline, CDR1 is SGHTA and CDR2 FQGNSA. The DNA of the CDR3 is TGTGCCAGCAGCTTACCAGGGGTCGGCGAGCAGTACTTC. This gives the protein CASSLPGVGEQYF.

This clonotype was detected a few times. This chain connects TRBV11-3 to TRBJ2-1; TRBD2 matches at 8 bases. V shed 5 bases, J shed 1 base, and the junction held 7 bases outside the gene matches. CDR1 is SGHNT, CDR2 YENEEA, per germline. CDR3 length equals 16 residues. CDR3 DNA: TGTGCCAGCAGCACAAGCCGGGGGGGGTCCTACAATGAGCAGTTCTTC. As protein: CASSTSRGGSYNEQFF.

The chain carries TRBV10-3 and TRBJ2-1; 7 bases agree with TRBD1. The end of the DNA fits TRBJ2-7 better, so the J call may be wrong. Per the germline V gene, CDR1 is ENHRY and CDR2 is SYGVKD. The CDR3 is made up of 14 amino acids. The CDR3 region is CAISEGGTVYEQYF. CDR3 in DNA: TGTGCCATCAGTGAGGGTGGGACAGTCTACGAGCAGTACTTC.

V gene TRBV6-4 combines with J gene TRBJ2-1, with D possibly TRBD2 on 5 matching bases. The ends were cut back, 8 bases at V and 2 bases at J, with 13 bases in the middle. The CDR3 extends over 14 amino acids. Looked up from germline, CDR1 is MRHNA and CDR2 is SNTAGT. The CDR3 sequence is CASPQAVPYNEQFF. CDR3 DNA sequence: TGTGCCAGCCCCCAAGCGGTTCCCTACAATGAGCAGTTCTTC.

The rearrangement uses TRBV6-4 and TRBJ2-4, with a tentative D call TRBD1 (5 bases). CDR1 MRHNA and CDR2 SNTAGT come from the germline V gene. Trimming pared 4 bases from V and 1 base from J, leaving 8 bases between. This CDR3 has 14 residues. CDR3 residues: CASSGKGAKNIQYF. Here the CDR3 DNA reads TGTGCCAGCAGTGGTAAGGGGGCCAAAAACATTCAGTACTTC.

This clonotype was seen a few times. The chain has TRBV12-3 or TRBV12-4 and TRBJ2-3, with D uncertain. The CDR3 is 13 residues long. The germline V and J ends were trimmed by 3 bases and 6 bases, with 10 bases remaining between them. Here the CDR3 reads CASSFPLTDTQYF. CDR3 DNA sequence: TGTGCCAGCAGTTTCCCCCTAACGGATACGCAGTATTTT.

The chain employs TRBV2 and TRBJ2-1; 9 nucleotides agree with TRBD2. There are 17 residues in the CDR3. Germline lookup yields CDR1 SNHLY and CDR2 FYNNEI. After removal of 0 bases from V and 6 bases from J, the junction contained 9 bases not matched to a gene. The CDR3 region has the DNA TGTGCCAGCAGTGAAGCGCTTCTAGCGGGGCCTTCCAATGAGCAGTTCTTC. Translating gives CASSEALLAGPSNEQFF.

V and J are TRBV11-2 and TRBJ2-1; 13 bases line up with TRBD2. The CDR3 extends over 16 amino acids. V was clipped by 5 bases and J by 3 bases; unmatched bases: 4. Germline V gene lookup returns CDR1 SGHAT and CDR2 FQNNGV. DNA for the CDR3: TGTGCCAGCAGCCGTCGACTAGCGGGGGGCTACAATGAGCAGTTCTTC. Amino acids: CASSRRLAGGYNEQFF.

The V gene is TRBV30, the J gene TRBJ2-1; 10 bases are shared with TRBD1. The DNA end lines up better with TRBJ2-7; the J call may be wrong. The CDR3 contains 13 residues. The germline gives CDR1 GTSNPN, CDR2 SVGIG (reference sequence). The CDR3 spells CACPGQGTGEQYF. The CDR3 DNA sequence: TGTGCCTGCCCGGGACAGGGGACTGGGGAGCAGTACTTC.

This rearrangement joins TRBV6-5 to TRBJ2-7; no firm D call. Germline lookup yields CDR1 MNHEY and CDR2 SVGAGI. The CDR3 has 14 amino acids. With 6 bases removed from V and 6 bases from J, the gap between germline ends came to 18 bases. DNA of the CDR3: TGTGCCAGCAGAACCGGGCCCTCGCTGGGCGAGCAGTACTTC. Its protein product is CASRTGPSLGEQYF.

The chain carries TRBV5-1 and TRBJ2-1; 7 positions match TRBD1. The CDR3 runs to 15 residues. J was trimmed by 4 bases and V by 4 bases; bases with no gene match: 8. Germline CDR1 is SGHRS and CDR2 is YFSETQ. CDR3 sequence reads: CASSEDRAGYNEQFF. The CDR3 nucleotides are TGCGCCAGCAGCGAAGACAGGGCAGGTTACAATGAGCAGTTCTTC.

A few counts support this clonotype. This rearrangement joins TRBV20-1 to TRBJ2-3; TRBD2 matches at 7 bases. CDR1 is DFQATT and CDR2 is SNEGSKA in the germline V gene (reference sequence). The junction had 1 base not matched to a gene; V was cut back by 6 bases and J by 4 bases. The CDR3 length is 11 residues. CDR3 sequence reads: CSAGLADTQYF. The CDR3 bases are TGCAGTGCAGGACTAGCAGATACGCAGTATTTT.

The table lists this clonotype with a few counts. The rearrangement links TRBV20-1 to TRBJ2-5; TRBD2 is a possible D gene (6 bases). The J call may be wrong; the DNA end is better matched by TRBJ2-7. Germline CDR1 and CDR2: DFQATT and SNEGSKA (reference sequence). This CDR3 is built from 14 residues. This CDR3 reads CSARLGTVDYEQYF. CDR3 bases: TGCAGTGCTAGACTCGGGACTGTAGACTACGAGCAGTACTTC.

In its sample, this clonotype was seen a few times. The junction differs from germline at one of its ends, possibly a read error. The chain employs TRBV7-9 and TRBJ2-6; D is possibly TRBD2 (7 bases). The CDR3 is made up of 14 amino acids. CDR1 and CDR2 (germline): SEHNR, FQNEAQ (reference sequence). CDR3 amino acids: CASSPIGGASVLTF. The CDR3 nucleotides read TGTGCCAGCAGCCCCATTGGGGGGGCCAGCGTCCTGACTTTC. Looking up the rest from reference TRBV7-9 and TRBJ2-6 gives the full variable domain: DTGVSQNPRHKITKRGQNVTFRCDPISEHNRLYWYRQTLGQGPEFLTYFQNEAQLEKSRLLSDRFSAERPKGSFSTLEIQRTEQGDSAMYLCASSPIGGASVLTFGAGSRLTVL.

CDR3 amino acids: CASSQWLLGGPEAFF. The CDR3 coding sequence is TGTGCCAGCAGCCAATGGCTTTTAGGGGGCCCTGAAGCTTTCTTT. This rearrangement joins TRBV3-1 to TRBJ1-1; 7 bases map to TRBD1. V lost 2 bases and J lost 6; bases outside the gene matches: 9. Per the germline V gene, CDR1 is LGHDT and CDR2 is YNNKEL (reference sequence). This CDR3 has 15 residues.

V is TRBV6-2 or TRBV6-3 and J is TRBJ2-1; possible D gene TRBD2, 5 bases. The DNA end favors TRBJ2-7, so the J call may be wrong. The CDR3 extends over 13 amino acids. Germline V gene lookup returns CDR1 MNHEY and CDR2 SVGEGT. The CDR3 DNA is TGTGCCAGCAGTTACCTGAGGGACTACGAGCAGTACTTC. Its protein is CASSYLRDYEQYF.

This clonotype has a handful of counts. At one end, the junction sequence differs from germline, possibly due to a read error. This chain uses TRBV20-1 with TRBJ1-4; maybe TRBD1 (6 bases). The CDR3 loop spans 14 amino acids. Germline CDR1 is DFQATT and CDR2 is SNEGSKA (reference sequence). This CDR3 is CSAYREGTTEKLFF. In DNA, the CDR3 is TGCAGTGCTTACAGGGAGGGGACTACTGAAAAACTGTTTTTT.

The chain uses TRBV5-1 and TRBJ1-1; D possibly corresponds to TRBD1 (5 bases). V was shortened by 7 bases and J by 4 bases, with 8 bases between the two germline ends. The CDR3 spans 11 residues. Germline V gives CDR1 SGHRS, CDR2 YFSETQ. In nucleotides, the CDR3 is TGCGCCAGCGGGGGAGGCACTGAAGCTTTCTTT. It specifies CASGGGTEAFF. The complete variable domain, with remaining parts taken from reference TRBV5-1 and TRBJ1-1, reads KAGVTQTPRYLIKTRGQQVTLSCSPISGHRSVSWYQQTPGQGLQFLFEYFSETQRNKGNFPGRFSGRQFSNSRSEMNVSTLELGDSALYLCASGGGTEAFFGQGTRLTVV.

The gene calls are TRBV6-2 or TRBV6-3 and TRBJ1-6, with a weak D call TRBD1 (6 bases). Germline CDR1 MNHEY, CDR2 SVGEGT. The CDR3 extends over 15 amino acids. Deletions cut 5 bases from V and 5 bases from J, with 13 bases between. The CDR3 DNA is TGTGCCAGCAGTACCTACAGGGCGGATAATTCACCCCTCCACTTT. Protein sequence: CASSTYRADNSPLHF.

V gene TRBV15 combines with J gene TRBJ2-7, with no clear D. Germline CDR1 LNHNV, CDR2 YYDKDF (reference sequence). Between the trimmed V and J ends, which lost 0 bases and 4 bases, there was a span of 7 bases. This CDR3 comprises 13 residues. CDR3 sequence reads: CATSREEKYEQYF. The DNA for the CDR3 is TGTGCCACCAGCAGAGAGGAGAAGTACGAGCAGTACTTC.

This clonotype has only a few counts. The rearrangement uses TRBV29-1 and TRBJ2-5, with D perhaps matching TRBD2 (6 bases). V was clipped by 7 bases and J by 3 bases, with 12 bases between them. The CDR3 has 12 amino acids. Germline-derived CDR1 and CDR2 are SQVTM and ANQGSEA. As DNA, the CDR3 is TGCAGCGCTTACTGGGGGGAAGAGACCCAGTACTTC. Amino acids: CSAYWGEETQYF.

This clonotype came up many times. The genes are TRBV30 and TRBJ2-4, with D possibly matching TRBD2 (6 bases). This CDR3 has 12 residues. Germline V CDR1 and CDR2: GTSNPN, SVGIG (reference sequence). V lost 6 bases and J lost 2, with 8 bases in between. CDR3 in DNA: TGTGCCTGTCGGGAGACCAAAAACATTCAGTACTTC. Translating it yields CACRETKNIQYF.

This clonotype was seen only a few times. This sequence joins TRBV20-1 and TRBJ2-2; TRBD2 matches 11 bases. J was trimmed by 5 bases and V by 6 bases; bases with no gene match: 5. The CDR3 totals 14 residues. Germline V gene lookup returns CDR1 DFQATT and CDR2 SNEGSKA (reference sequence). The chain's CDR3 is CSALAGGNTGELFF. The CDR3 DNA follows: TGCAGTGCCTTAGCGGGGGGGAATACCGGGGAGCTGTTTTTT.

The V call is TRBV3-1, the J call TRBJ2-1; D not resolved. Germline values: CDR1 LGHDT, CDR2 YNNKEL (reference sequence). The CDR3 has 14 residues. Trimming left V 1 base short and J 10 bases short, with 14 bases between. CDR3 sequence (DNA): TGTGCCAGCAGCCAAGTATTAGATTCCCACGAGCAGTTCTTC. It specifies CASSQVLDSHEQFF.